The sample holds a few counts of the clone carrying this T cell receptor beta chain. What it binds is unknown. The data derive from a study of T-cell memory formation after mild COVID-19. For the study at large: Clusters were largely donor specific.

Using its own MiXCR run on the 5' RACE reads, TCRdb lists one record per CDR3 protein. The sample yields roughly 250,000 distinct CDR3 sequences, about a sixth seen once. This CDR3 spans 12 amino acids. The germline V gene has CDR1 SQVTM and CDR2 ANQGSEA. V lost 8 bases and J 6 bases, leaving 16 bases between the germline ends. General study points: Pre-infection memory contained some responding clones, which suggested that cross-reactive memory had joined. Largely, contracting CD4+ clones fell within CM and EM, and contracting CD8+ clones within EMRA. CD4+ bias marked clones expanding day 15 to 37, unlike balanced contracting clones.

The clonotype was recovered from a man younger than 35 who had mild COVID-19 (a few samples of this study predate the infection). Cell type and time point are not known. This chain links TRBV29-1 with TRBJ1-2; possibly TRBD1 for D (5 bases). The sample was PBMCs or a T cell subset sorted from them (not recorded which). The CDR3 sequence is CSSWRVGDGYTF. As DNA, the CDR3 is TGCAGCTCGTGGAGGGTAGGGGATGGCTACACCTTC.